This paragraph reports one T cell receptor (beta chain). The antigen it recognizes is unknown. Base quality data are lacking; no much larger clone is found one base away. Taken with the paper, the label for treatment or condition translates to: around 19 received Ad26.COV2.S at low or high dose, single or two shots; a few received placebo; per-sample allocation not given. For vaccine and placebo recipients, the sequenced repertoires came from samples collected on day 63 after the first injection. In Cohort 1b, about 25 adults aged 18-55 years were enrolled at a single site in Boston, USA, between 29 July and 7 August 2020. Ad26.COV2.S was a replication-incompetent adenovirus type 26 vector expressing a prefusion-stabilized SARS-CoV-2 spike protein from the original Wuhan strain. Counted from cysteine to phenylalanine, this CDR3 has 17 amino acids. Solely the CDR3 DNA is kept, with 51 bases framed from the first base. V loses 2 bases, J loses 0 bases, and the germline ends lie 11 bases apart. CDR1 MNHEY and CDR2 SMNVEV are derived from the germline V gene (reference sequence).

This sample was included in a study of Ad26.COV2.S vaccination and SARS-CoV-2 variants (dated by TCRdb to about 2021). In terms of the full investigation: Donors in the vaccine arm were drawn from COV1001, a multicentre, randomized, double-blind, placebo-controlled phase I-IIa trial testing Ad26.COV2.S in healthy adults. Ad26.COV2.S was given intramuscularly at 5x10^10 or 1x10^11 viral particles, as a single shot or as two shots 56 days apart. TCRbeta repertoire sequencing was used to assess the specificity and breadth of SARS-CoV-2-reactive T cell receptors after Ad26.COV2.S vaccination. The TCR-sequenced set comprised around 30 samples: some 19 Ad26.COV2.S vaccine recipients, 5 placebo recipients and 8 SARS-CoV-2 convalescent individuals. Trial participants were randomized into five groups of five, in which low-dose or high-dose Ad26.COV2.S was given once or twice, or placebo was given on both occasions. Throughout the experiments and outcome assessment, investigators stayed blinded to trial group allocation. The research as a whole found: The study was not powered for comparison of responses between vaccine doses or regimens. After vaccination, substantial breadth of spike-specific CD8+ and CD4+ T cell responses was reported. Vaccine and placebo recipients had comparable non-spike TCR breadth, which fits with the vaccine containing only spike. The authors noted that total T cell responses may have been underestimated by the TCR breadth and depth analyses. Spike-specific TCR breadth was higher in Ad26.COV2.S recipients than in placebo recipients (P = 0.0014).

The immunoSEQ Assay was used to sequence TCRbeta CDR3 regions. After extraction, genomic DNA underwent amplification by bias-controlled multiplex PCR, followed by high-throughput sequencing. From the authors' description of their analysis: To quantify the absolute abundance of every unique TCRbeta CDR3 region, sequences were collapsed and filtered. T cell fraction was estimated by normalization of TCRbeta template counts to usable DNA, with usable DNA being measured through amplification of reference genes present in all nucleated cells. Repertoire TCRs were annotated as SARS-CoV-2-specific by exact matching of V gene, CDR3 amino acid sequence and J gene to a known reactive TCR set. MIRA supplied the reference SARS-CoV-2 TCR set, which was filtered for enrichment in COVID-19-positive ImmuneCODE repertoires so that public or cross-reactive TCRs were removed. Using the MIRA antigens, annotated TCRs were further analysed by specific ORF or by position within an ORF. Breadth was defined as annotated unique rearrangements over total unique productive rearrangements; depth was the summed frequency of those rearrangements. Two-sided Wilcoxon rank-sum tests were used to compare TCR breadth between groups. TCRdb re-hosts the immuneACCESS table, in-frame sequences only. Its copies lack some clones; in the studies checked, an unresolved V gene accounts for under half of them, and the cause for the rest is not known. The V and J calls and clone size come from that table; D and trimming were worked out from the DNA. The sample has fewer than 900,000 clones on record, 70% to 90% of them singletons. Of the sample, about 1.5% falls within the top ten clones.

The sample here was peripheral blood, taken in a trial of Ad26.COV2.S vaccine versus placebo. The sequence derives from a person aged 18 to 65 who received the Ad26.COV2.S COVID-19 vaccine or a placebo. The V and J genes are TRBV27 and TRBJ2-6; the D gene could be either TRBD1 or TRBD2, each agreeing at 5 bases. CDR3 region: CASSLGLGGSGANVLTF. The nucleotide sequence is TGTGCCAGCAGTTTAGGCCTTGGGGGCTCTGGGGCCAACGTCCTGACTTTC.